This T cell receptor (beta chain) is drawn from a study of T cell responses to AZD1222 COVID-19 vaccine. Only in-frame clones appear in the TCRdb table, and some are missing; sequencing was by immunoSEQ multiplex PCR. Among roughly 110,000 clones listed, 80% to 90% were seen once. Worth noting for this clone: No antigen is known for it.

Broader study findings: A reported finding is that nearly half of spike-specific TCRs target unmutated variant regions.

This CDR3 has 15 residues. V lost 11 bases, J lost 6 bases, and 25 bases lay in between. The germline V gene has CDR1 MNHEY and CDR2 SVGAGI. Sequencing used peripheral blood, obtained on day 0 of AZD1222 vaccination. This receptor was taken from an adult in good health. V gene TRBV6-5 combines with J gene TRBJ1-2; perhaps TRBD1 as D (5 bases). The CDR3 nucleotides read TGTGCCGGGCAGTACAGGCCCCTGGGGAGGGATGGCTACACCTTC. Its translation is CAGQYRPLGRDGYTF.